This paragraph reports one T cell receptor beta chain. Its antigen specificity is not known. No much larger clone is present one base from it, and per-base qualities are unavailable. The data stem from a study of spatial heterogeneity in lung cancer (dated by TCRdb to the late 2010s). Background for the entire study: Samples were obtained from around 72 patients with early-stage, untreated non-small cell lung cancer from the lung TRACERx cohort. In the raw uncorrected reads, each unique combination of TCR and UMI appeared on average more than ten times. At surgery, fewer than 250 tumor regions, some 61 matched nontumor lung samples and a few dozen PBMC samples were TCR-sequenced for both alpha and beta chains. Beta-chain transcripts were consistently detected in greater numbers than alpha-chain transcripts, which likely reflected higher beta-chain transcript abundance. Nonsynonymous mutation counts, determined by whole-exome sequencing of tumor tissue, were related to features of the TCR repertoire. In non-small cell lung cancer, the study made a quantitative comparison of TCR alpha and beta repertoires among multiple tumor regions, matched nontumor lung and blood. Follow-up PBMC samples were sequenced whenever available, and the median time to follow-up was around two years after resection.

Library preparation employed 5' RACE. Sequencing took place on a NextSeq 500. To allow correction of PCR and sequencing errors, the TCR library protocol tagged every TCR cDNA molecule with a unique molecular identifier. The source study handled its data this way. TCR identification, UMI-based error correction and CDR3 extraction were all carried out with Decombinator tools. TCRs above a frequency of 2 per 1,000, corresponding to the top 1% of the tumor frequency distribution, were defined as expanded. Each repertoire was subsampled 100 times to 5,000 TCRs, after which Renyi diversity was computed with the R vegan package. To build CDR3 similarity networks, amino acid triplet string-kernel similarity was used, and CDR3s were connected when their pairwise similarity was above 0.82. TCRdb applied fastp at Q25 and MiXCR to the public reads, then kept only in-frame beta chains. All rows with the same CDR3 protein become a single entry with the most common DNA and genes. These V and J calls originate from TCRdb's pipeline instead of the authors' own analysis. Across this sample there are around 110,000 distinct CDR3 sequences, with about 12% seen only once. Approximately 15% of the sample comes from the top ten.

The investigation overall reported the following: Ubiquitous expanded tumor TCRs were found in blood more often at tumor resection than at routine follow-up. Confirming at a functional level the hypothesis that regional TCRs recognize regional mutations was considered to require additional single-cell paired TCR alpha and beta sequencing. Only approximately 15 patients were included in the comparisons of baseline and follow-up blood repertoires.

Its CDR3 holds 14 amino acids, cysteine through phenylalanine. Only the CDR3 DNA is retained, 42 bases long and in frame from the first base. At the junction V is shortened by 0 bases and J by 5 bases, with 7 bases in between. CDR1 and CDR2 (SEHNR, FQNEAQ) derive from the germline V gene (reference sequence). The sample's time point label, decoded: blood at routine non-recurrence follow-up after resection. TCR sequencing used whole RNA extracted from tumor and nontumor lung tissue, or from cryopreserved PBMC samples, without cell sorting. A patient was chosen for TCR sequencing only when enough RNA was available from at least two tumor regions.

The starting material was PBMCs, obtained at follow-up. The V gene is TRBV7-9 and the J gene is TRBJ1-4, with a weak D call of TRBD1 (5 bases match). The clonotype was recovered from a male donor with early-stage non-small cell lung cancer. The CDR3 region has the sequence CASSLAAGNEKLFF. In nucleotide form, the sequence is TGTGCCAGCAGCTTAGCGGCAGGGAATGAAAAACTGTTTTTT. With the rest looked up from the reference TRBV7-9 and TRBJ1-4 genes rather than sequenced, the full variable domain is DTGVSQNPRHKITKRGQNVTFRCDPISEHNRLYWYRQTLGQGPEFLTYFQNEAQLEKSRLLSDRFSAERPKGSFSTLEIQRTEQGDSAMYLCASSLAAGNEKLFFGSGTQLSVL.